The source of this TCR beta chain is a study of T cell responses to AZD1222 COVID-19 vaccine (TCRdb year 2021). For context, the study as a whole: AZD1222 recipients whose second dose came at about 4 weeks and those whose second dose came at about 12 weeks were combined into one group, since spike-specific TCR depth and breadth did not differ between the two schedules. Trial participants were enrolled into age subgroups of 18-55, 56-69 and 70-plus years, which contained about 150, 28 and 57 TCR-sequenced participants, respectively. TCR sequencing covered fewer than 250 trial participants: 200 to 220 given two doses of AZD1222 and approximately 26 given two doses of MenACWY control vaccine. Broad study findings and their caveats: Participants were mostly white British and included more females than males, and it was suggested by the authors that clonal diversity may have been underestimated. The whole spike protein was spanned by vaccine-associated CD4 TCRs, and dominant responses were seen in regions 160-218 and 743-854. In the small 56-69-year group, the increase in depth fell short of significance, most likely because of low power. Nearly half of unique spike-specific TCRs reportedly recognized epitopes outside regions mutated in the B.1.351 and B.1.1.7 variants. Because no samples from the day 14 peak response were available, repertoires could be characterized only after the peak T cell response. Conclusions about previously exposed vaccinees are limited, since just six AZD1222 recipients were seropositive for SARS-CoV-2 at baseline. After two AZD1222 doses, both the breadth and the depth of spike-specific TCRs were significantly higher than at day 0 and than in MenACWY recipients.

Taken from the germline V gene, the CDR1 and CDR2 loops are LGHNA and YSLEER. Germline trimming amounts to 6 bases on V and 5 bases on J, with 11 as the count of junction bases outside the gene matches. Including the terminal cysteine and phenylalanine, the CDR3 comprises 16 residues. Solely the CDR3 DNA is kept, with 48 bases framed from the first base. The time point label on this specimen signifies: baseline before first vaccination. The vaccinee samples were drawn from two UK trials, COV001 and COV002, one of which was a single-blind randomized controlled phase 2/3 trial testing AZD1222 (ChAdOx1 nCoV-19) in healthy adults. For TCRbeta chain sequencing, PBMC samples were collected from trial participants at day 0 and at day 28 after the second dose. The CDR3 regions of human TCRbeta chains were analyzed by immunosequencing. Per the original workflow: TCRs in the repertoires were compared against a reference library of SARS-CoV-2-specific TCRs that had been generated with the MIRA antigen-specificity platform. Breadth was defined as the fraction of unique TCRs that were SARS-CoV-2-associated. Depth was defined as the fraction of total T cells that were SARS-CoV-2-associated. Each spike-specific TCR was assigned to its reactive spike region and to a CD4 or CD8 class using the MIRA data. Log10-transformed breadth and depth values were compared by one-way ANOVA with Sidak's multiple comparisons tests. TCRdb holds this immuneACCESS table with in-frame rearrangements only. Some clones are missing; in checked studies, unresolved V genes explain under half, and the rest has no known cause. That table is the source of V, J and clone size, and D and trimming were worked out from the DNA. This sample gives 200,000 or so clones in total; roughly 93% of them show up just once. The ten largest clones represent roughly 9.2% of the sample.

Comments on this clone: Which antigen it targets is not known. Per-base qualities were not stored, and no clone one base away is much larger.

The chain is made from TRBV4-3 and TRBJ2-5, with 11 bases in between that match TRBD2. This specimen was peripheral blood, taken on day 0 of AZD1222 vaccination. The origin of this receptor is an adult in good health. The DNA is TGCGCCAGCAGTCCCCGGGTAGCGGGAGGGGTGGAGACCCAGTACTTC. Translation gives CASSPRVAGGVETQYF.